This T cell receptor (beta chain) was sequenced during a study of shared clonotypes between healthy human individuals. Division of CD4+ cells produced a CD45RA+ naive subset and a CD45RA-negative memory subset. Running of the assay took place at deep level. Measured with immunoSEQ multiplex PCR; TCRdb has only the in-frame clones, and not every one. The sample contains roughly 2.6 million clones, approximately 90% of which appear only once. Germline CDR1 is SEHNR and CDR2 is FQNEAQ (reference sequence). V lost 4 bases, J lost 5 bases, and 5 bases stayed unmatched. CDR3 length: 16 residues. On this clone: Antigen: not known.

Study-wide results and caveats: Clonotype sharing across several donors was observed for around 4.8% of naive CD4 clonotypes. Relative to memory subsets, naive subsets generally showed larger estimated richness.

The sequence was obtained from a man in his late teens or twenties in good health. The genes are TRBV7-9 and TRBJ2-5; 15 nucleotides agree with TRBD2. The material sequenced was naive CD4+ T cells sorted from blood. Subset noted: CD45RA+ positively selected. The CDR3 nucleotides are TGTGCCAGCAGCTCGGGGACTAGCGGGAGGTGGGAGACCCAGTACTTC. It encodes CASSSGTSGRWETQYF.